This T cell receptor beta chain was profiled in a study of preoperative IRX-2 immunotherapy in early breast cancer. Treatment here: preoperative locoregional IRX-2 cytokine immunotherapy. Only in-frame clones appear in the TCRdb table, and some are missing; sequencing was by immunoSEQ multiplex PCR. This repertoire shows 40,000 to 50,000 clones, roughly 80% found once; its top ten account for approximately 1.2%. After removal of 6 bases from V and 5 bases from J, the junction contained 4 bases not matched to a gene. The CDR3 runs to 14 residues. The germline CDR1 and CDR2 sequences are KGHSY and FQNENV.

This chain uses TRBV16 with TRBJ1-4; 9 bases are a match to TRBD1. Sequencing used tumor tissue, obtained after IRX-2 immunotherapy. The receptor was isolated from a human donor with breast cancer. This CDR3 is CASSTGTGNEKLFF. The DNA for the CDR3 is TGTGCCAGCAGTACCGGGACAGGGAATGAAAAACTGTTTTTT.